What follows are 3 T cell receptor beta chains derived from one specimen sequenced in a study of shared clonotypes between healthy human individuals. Sequencing used immunoSEQ multiplex PCR; TCRdb keeps in-frame clones, though not all of them. The top ten hold under 15% of the sample, which has about 510,000 clones, over 75% seen once. Material: PBMCs. The receptors here all came from a woman aged 40-49 years in good health. Some clones in this sample may be carry-over from other donors' samples.

This clone was seen only a few times. This chain joins TRBV4-1 and TRBJ1-2, with 7 nucleotides matching TRBD1. J was trimmed by 4 bases and V by 2 bases; bases with no gene match: 4. This CDR3 comprises 14 residues. Germline CDR1 and CDR2: MGHRA and YSYEKL. Here the CDR3 reads CASSQIRGSYGYTF. As DNA, the CDR3 is TGCGCCAGCAGCCAAATCAGGGGGAGCTATGGCTACACCTTC.

The rearrangement links TRBV5-1 to TRBJ2-1, with D perhaps matching TRBD1 (5 bases). Germline CDR1 SGHRS, CDR2 YFSETQ. Trimming took 0 bases from V and 0 from J, leaving 10 bases between them. The CDR3 loop spans 16 amino acids. CDR3 loop: CASSLAGDSSYNEQFF. CDR3 bases: TGCGCCAGCAGCTTGGCCGGCGACAGCTCCTACAATGAGCAGTTCTTC.

The chain combines TRBV10-3 with TRBJ2-3, with no clear D. The CDR3 loop spans 14 amino acids. CDR1 and CDR2 (germline): ENHRY, SYGVKD. V was shortened by 2 bases and J by 2 bases, with 8 bases between the two germline ends. The CDR3 nucleotides are TGTGCCATCAGTGAGGGTCACTCCACAGATACGCAGTATTTT. Residues: CAISEGHSTDTQYF.